These 20 T cell receptor beta chains share one sample of origin, sequenced in a study of blood T cell repertoires in COVID-19. Sequencing was performed with immunoSEQ multiplex PCR; in TCRdb, only in-frame clones are kept and a portion is missing. The sample comprises about 310,000 clones, almost 90% of which are singletons, and around 0.98% rests with the top ten. Sequencing input: peripheral blood. Receptors were obtained from a woman in her forties with COVID-19, enrolled during active disease.

The chain links TRBV5-4 to TRBJ2-3; perhaps TRBD2 as D (5 bases). This CDR3 is 14 amino acids long. CDR1 and CDR2 from the germline V gene are SGHNT and YYREEE (reference sequence). V lost 3 bases and J 0 bases, leaving 8 bases between the germline ends. CDR3 bases: TGTGCCAGCAGCTCGGGATTTAGCACAGATACGCAGTATTTT. This translates into CASSSGFSTDTQYF.

The chain is built from TRBV5-5 and TRBJ1-5; D possibly corresponds to TRBD1 (5 bases). The CDR3 is made up of 15 amino acids. The germline CDR1 and CDR2 sequences are SGHKS and YYEKEE (reference sequence). The V end was cut by 7 bases, the J end by 0 bases, with 14 bases between. In DNA form, the CDR3 reads TGTGCCAGCCGTCTCCGGGACTCTAGCAATCAGCCCCAGCATTTT. Protein sequence: CASRLRDSSNQPQHF.

This chain connects TRBV7-2 to TRBJ2-2; D might be TRBD1 (6 bases). Germline V gene data show CDR1 as SGHTA and CDR2 as FQGNSA. The V and J ends lost 4 bases and 6 bases respectively, with 18 bases between them. The CDR3 runs 16 residues. CDR3 sequence (DNA): TGTGCCAGCAGCTCCAGTATACAGGGTCGGTCCGGGGAGCTGTTTTTT. This sequence encodes CASSSSIQGRSGELFF.

This clone occurred once. The V gene is TRBV18, the J gene TRBJ1-2, with 7 nucleotides matching TRBD1. With 2 bases clipped from V and 8 bases from J, the junction kept 5 bases outside the gene matches. The CDR3 is made up of 13 amino acids. Germline CDR1 reads KGHSH; CDR2 reads LQKENI. The CDR3 here is CASSPGTDQGYTF. The CDR3 DNA reads TGTGCCAGCTCACCAGGGACAGACCAGGGCTACACCTTC.

Of note for this clone: At one boundary the junction diverges from the germline segment, which might be a read error. V is TRBV7-7 and J is TRBJ1-1, with D unclear. CDR3 length: 13 amino acids. The germline gives CDR1 SSHAT, CDR2 FNYEAQ (reference sequence). CDR3 sequence (DNA): TGTGCTAGCAGCTTACTCCCCCACACTGAAGCTTTCTTT. This translates into CASSLLPHTEAFF.

The gene calls are TRBV7-2 and TRBJ1-2; D is unresolved. The V gene lost 2 bases and the J gene lost 7 bases, with 11 bases spanning the gap. CDR3 size: 13 residues. CDR1 and CDR2 (germline): SGHTA, FQGNSA. The CDR3 nucleotides read TGTGCCAGCAGCTTAAGACAAGACCCTGGCTACACCTTC. It is translated as CASSLRQDPGYTF.

The chain is built from TRBV6-2 or TRBV6-3 and TRBJ2-7; 10 bases agree with TRBD1. The CDR3 is 14 residues long. Germline CDR1 MNHEY, CDR2 SVGEGT. V trimming: 5 bases; J trimming: 2 bases; junction bases outside the gene matches: 3. Here the CDR3 reads CASSDRGQTYEQYF. The CDR3 nucleotides read TGTGCCAGCAGTGACAGGGGGCAAACCTACGAGCAGTACTTC.

V is TRBV7-2 and J is TRBJ1-6; weak D call: TRBD1 (6 bases). The CDR3 runs 15 residues. Trimming stripped 4 bases from V and 7 bases from J, with 14 bases between. Germline V gene lookup returns CDR1 SGHTA and CDR2 FQGNSA. CDR3 protein: CASSSHRDRNSPLHF. The CDR3 DNA is TGTGCCAGCAGCTCCCACAGGGATCGGAATTCACCCCTCCACTTT.

The V call is TRBV7-9, the J call TRBJ1-3, with a tentative D call TRBD1 (5 bases). The CDR3 consists of 16 residues. Trimming removed 4 bases at V and 0 bases at J, with 13 bases between. CDR1 SEHNR and CDR2 FQNEAQ come from the germline V gene (reference sequence). The CDR3 spells CASSSIGAFSGNTIYF. CDR3 bases: TGTGCCAGCAGCTCAATAGGGGCCTTCTCTGGAAACACCATATATTTT.

This chain uses TRBV18 with TRBJ1-5; tentative D call: TRBD1 (6 bases). Germline lookup yields CDR1 KGHSH and CDR2 LQKENI. This CDR3 spans 15 amino acids. The V end lost 1 base, the J end lost 1 base, and 8 bases lay between the germline ends. The CDR3 coding sequence is TGTGCCAGCTCACCACTCGGGACAAGCAATCAGCCCCAGCATTTT. This translates into CASSPLGTSNQPQHF.

The genes are TRBV9 and TRBJ1-5; 10 bases are a match to TRBD1. The CDR3 length is 13 residues. Looked up from germline, CDR1 is SGDLS and CDR2 is YYNGEE. V shed 3 bases, J shed 7 bases, and the junction held 1 base outside the gene matches. The CDR3, as DNA: TGTGCCAGCAGCGGGACAGGGGGACAGCCCCAGCATTTT. Its protein is CASSGTGGQPQHF.

The sample holds a few counts of this clone. Other DNA sequences in the same sample also yield this CDR3. The chain uses TRBV7-2 and TRBJ2-1; 11 nucleotides agree with TRBD2. V lost 5 bases and J lost 4; bases outside the gene matches: 4. The CDR3 consists of 15 residues. CDR1 and CDR2 (germline): SGHTA, FQGNSA. CDR3 sequence: CASSPSGGFYNEQFF. CDR3 bases: TGTGCCAGCAGCCCTAGCGGGGGGTTTTACAATGAGCAGTTCTTC.

This clone was counted a few times. The chain carries TRBV19 and TRBJ1-1; maybe TRBD1 (5 bases). The CDR3 spans 13 residues. V gave up 4 bases and J gave up 1 base, with 7 bases separating them. In germline, CDR1 is LNHDA, CDR2 SQIVND (reference sequence). CDR3 sequence: CASSTTANTEAFF. The DNA for the CDR3 is TGTGCCAGTAGTACGACAGCGAACACTGAAGCTTTCTTT.

The rearrangement joins TRBV4-1 to TRBJ2-2, with D unclear. V was pared by 3 bases and J by 7 bases, with 12 bases between. Germline CDR1 reads MGHRA; CDR2 reads YSYEKL. CDR3 length equals 14 residues. The CDR3 coding sequence is TGCGCCAGCAGCCAGGGCCCCTTCGGCGGGGAGCTGTTTTTT. It encodes CASSQGPFGGELFF.

The V and J genes are TRBV5-1 and TRBJ2-7, with TRBD2 matching 10 bases. The CDR3 has 15 amino acids. Germline CDR1 SGHRS, CDR2 YFSETQ. J gave up 3 bases and V 1 base, and 4 bases lay outside the gene matches. Written as DNA, the CDR3 is TGCGCCAGCAGCTTGACGCCTAGCGGGGGCTACGAGCAGTACTTC. This translates into CASSLTPSGGYEQYF.

J is TRBJ1-5 and V is TRBV2, with 7 bases identical to TRBD1. This CDR3 has 15 amino acids. CDR1 and CDR2 from the germline V gene are SNHLY and FYNNEI. The V and J ends lost 3 bases and 4 bases, in that order; junction bases with no gene match: 6. The CDR3 sequence: CASSDPRDSNQPQHF. The CDR3 nucleotides read TGTGCCAGCAGTGACCCCCGGGACAGTAATCAGCCCCAGCATTTT.

J is TRBJ1-2 and V is TRBV6-1, with D possibly matching TRBD1 (6 bases). Germline values: CDR1 MNHNS, CDR2 SASEGT. V was trimmed by 3 bases and J by 3 bases, leaving 8 bases between them. The CDR3 runs to 13 residues. CDR3 nucleotides: TGTGCCAGCAGTGATCCAGGGGACTATGGCTACACCTTC. It encodes CASSDPGDYGYTF.

The V gene is TRBV12-3 or TRBV12-4, the J gene TRBJ1-2; D is perhaps TRBD1 (5 bases). Trimming shortened V by 3 bases and J by 3 bases, and 8 bases separated the two germline ends. The length of the CDR3 is 13 residues. In DNA, the CDR3 is TGTGCCAGCAGTTTCGACAGCCACTATGGCTACACCTTC. It codes for CASSFDSHYGYTF.

The rearrangement uses TRBV5-1 and TRBJ2-5; tentative D call: TRBD2 (6 bases). The CDR3 consists of 14 residues. V gave up 5 bases and J gave up 1 base, with 12 bases separating them. Germline CDR1 reads SGHRS; CDR2 reads YFSETQ. As DNA, the CDR3 is TGCGCCAGCAGTCCGCGCGGGATCCAAGAGACCCAGTACTTC. Translation: CASSPRGIQETQYF.

J is TRBJ2-5 and V is TRBV7-3; D may be TRBD2 (5 bases). V was cut by 4 bases and J by 4 bases, with 13 bases left in between. This CDR3 has 14 amino acids. Germline V gives CDR1 SGHTA, CDR2 FQGTGA. DNA for the CDR3: TGTGCCAGCAGCTCCCTCACTAGTCCAGAGACCCAGTACTTC. This sequence encodes CASSSLTSPETQYF.